A single sample gave rise to the 3 T cell receptor beta chains below, sequenced in a study of T cells in Graves' hyperthyroidism and ophthalmopathy. Amplified regions were TCR beta CDR3 sequences from RNA transcripts. In the first-round RT-PCR of the TCR CDR3, the HTBI primer set was used. TCRdb used MiXCR to reprocess the multiplex PCR reads, holding one entry per CDR3 protein. The sample holds a few hundred thousand distinct CDR3 sequences; 21% are singletons and the top ten take less than 65%. Sample: blood. The receptor source for this set is a woman aged 50 to 65 with Graves' hyperthyroidism.

The table lists this clonotype with many counts. The chain is built from TRBV20-1 and TRBJ2-4; TRBD1 agrees at 7 bases. This CDR3 spans 14 amino acids. J was trimmed by 2 bases and V by 6 bases; bases with no gene match: 7. The V gene's germline CDR1 is DFQATT and CDR2 SNEGSKA (reference sequence). CDR3 coding DNA: TGCAGTGCAGTCAGGGGGTTGCCCAAAAACATTCAGTACTTC. It specifies CSAVRGLPKNIQYF.

J is TRBJ2-2 and V is TRBV11-2; a possible D gene is TRBD2 (5 bases). Trimming took off 4 bases at V and 0 bases at J, with 18 bases between the two ends. The CDR3 totals 18 residues. CDR1 SGHAT and CDR2 FQNNGV come from the germline V gene. This CDR3 reads CASSYLRRGNANTGELFF. The CDR3, as DNA: TGTGCCAGCAGCTACCTCCGCCGGGGTAACGCGAACACCGGGGAGCTGTTTTTT. Supplemented by reference TRBV11-2 and TRBJ2-2, the full variable domain reads EAGVAQSPRYKIIEKRQSVAFWCNPISGHATLYWYQQILGQGPKLLIQFQNNGVVDDSQLPKDRFSAERLKGVDSTLKIQPAKLEDSAVYLCASSYLRRGNANTGELFFGEGSRLTVL.

This clonotype was seen more than once but under ten times. V and J are TRBV10-3 and TRBJ1-1, with TRBD1 matching 7 bases. The CDR3 extends over 13 amino acids. CDR1 and CDR2 from the germline V gene are ENHRY and SYGVKD. The V gene end was trimmed by 10 bases and the J gene end by 2 bases; junction bases not matched to a gene: 7. This CDR3 is CATLRTGNTEAFF. CDR3 DNA sequence: TGTGCCACCCTGCGGACAGGCAACACTGAAGCTTTCTTT.